Listed below are T cell receptor beta chains from one sample, sequenced in a study of cytotoxic CD8 clonotypes in ibrutinib-treated CLL. Some clones are missing from TCRdb's copy, which holds only in-frame ones; the method was immunoSEQ multiplex PCR. The sample consists of 150,000 to 200,000 clones, over 75% of them appearing once. The specimen was PBMCs, collected at disease progression, from a patient treated with ibrutinib. These receptor sequences come from a human donor with chronic lymphocytic leukemia. CDR3s include the opening cysteine and the closing phenylalanine or tryptophan. The D gene is left open where the match is weak. Size is stated for part of the rows, as once, few or many counts, or as a class when the clone is expanded.

clone_size,v_call,d_call,j_call,cdr3_aa,cdr3_nt
.,TRBV27,TRBD1,TRBJ1-5,CASSLRTGGSQPQHF,TGTGCCAGCAGTTTACGGACAGGGGGGAGTCAGCCCCAGCATTTT
.,TRBV28,.,TRBJ1-2,CASSHSGAGYGYTF,TGTGCCAGCAGTCATTCAGGGGCGGGCTATGGCTACACCTTC
few,TRBV19,.,TRBJ1-2,CASSIDLSTYGYTF,TGTGCCAGTAGTATAGATCTGTCAACGTATGGCTACACCTTC
.,TRBV9,TRBD2,TRBJ2-1,CASSGSSGRGNEQFF,TGTGCCAGCAGCGGTTCTAGCGGGAGAGGCAATGAGCAGTTCTTC
once,TRBV7-6,TRBD1,TRBJ1-4,CASSVSQGVGEKLFF,TGTGCCAGCAGCGTAAGCCAGGGGGTTGGGGAAAAACTGTTTTTT
.,TRBV19,.,TRBJ2-7,CATSRLSHSYEQYF,TGTGCCACCAGCAGGTTAAGCCACTCCTACGAGCAGTACTTC
.,TRBV13,TRBD2,TRBJ2-7,CASRGLAPSYEQYF,TGTGCCAGCAGGGGACTAGCGCCTTCCTACGAGCAGTACTTC
once,TRBV29-1,.,TRBJ1-5,CSVAGRAEQPQHF,TGCAGCGTTGCCGGCAGGGCGGAGCAGCCCCAGCATTTT
few,TRBV6-6,.,TRBJ1-1,CASSPSATVNTEAFF,TGTGCCAGCAGTCCGAGCGCAACTGTGAACACTGAAGCTTTCTTT
.,TRBV15,.,TRBJ2-6,CATSRETGSSGANVLTF,TGTGCCACCAGCAGAGAAACAGGGTCCTCTGGGGCCAACGTCCTGACTTTC
.,TRBV30,TRBD1,TRBJ2-7,CAWTSGTGTDEQYF,TGTGCCTGGACCTCCGGGACAGGAACTGACGAGCAGTACTTC
.,TRBV18,TRBD1,TRBJ1-1,CASSPTPGTGNPNSTEAFF,TGTGCCAGCTCACCGACGCCCGGGACAGGGAATCCTAATAGTACTGAAGCTTTCTTT
.,TRBV15,TRBD1,TRBJ2-7,CATSRSGTGGASYEQYF,TGTGCCACCAGCAGGAGCGGGACAGGGGGCGCTTCCTACGAGCAGTACTTC
.,TRBV28,.,TRBJ1-2,CASSTVSGDVRRDYGYTF,TGTGCCAGCAGTACGGTATCGGGAGACGTGCGTAGGGACTATGGCTACACCTTC
.,TRBV21-1,.,TRBJ2-7,CASGPRSEGNEQYF,TGTGCCAGCGGGCCCCGGAGCGAAGGCAACGAGCAGTACTTC
.,TRBV7-8,TRBD2,TRBJ2-3,CASSLPYSGRAGTDTQYF,TGTGCCAGCAGCTTACCTTATAGCGGGAGGGCCGGCACAGATACGCAGTATTTT
few,TRBV7-9,.,TRBJ2-7,CASSLAFGSYEQYF,TGTGCCAGCAGCTTAGCTTTCGGCTCCTACGAGCAGTACTTC
.,TRBV6-4,TRBD1,TRBJ1-5,CASSVPGQGDQPQHF,TGTGCCAGCAGTGTGCCGGGACAGGGGGATCAGCCCCAGCATTTT
.,TRBV7-2,.,TRBJ2-3,CASSPDPSGRQYF,TGTGCCAGCAGCCCGGACCCTTCCGGGAGGCAGTATTTT
.,TRBV2,.,TRBJ1-2,CASNPPGYGYTF,TGTGCCAGCAATCCGCCCGGCTATGGCTACACCTTC
.,TRBV7-8,.,TRBJ1-3,CASSLRGGRAGNTIYF,TGTGCCAGCAGCTTACGCGGGGGACGTGCTGGAAACACCATATATTTT
.,TRBV28,.,TRBJ2-7,CASIDGRAYEQYF,TGTGCCAGCATCGACGGGAGAGCCTACGAGCAGTACTTC
.,TRBV11-3,TRBD2,TRBJ2-7,CASSLGLGTSGTRSYEQYF,TGTGCCAGCAGCTTAGGTTTGGGGACTAGCGGGACCCGCTCCTACGAGCAGTACTTC
.,TRBV27,.,TRBJ2-7,CASSFRREQYF,TGTGCCAGCAGTTTTCGACGCGAGCAGTACTTC
.,TRBV27,.,TRBJ2-1,CASSSVYNEQFF,TGTGCCAGCAGTTCTGTCTACAATGAGCAGTTCTTC
.,TRBV19,TRBD1,TRBJ1-4,CASSAGQANEKLFF,TGTGCCAGTAGTGCGGGACAGGCTAATGAAAAACTGTTTTTT
.,TRBV28,.,TRBJ1-2,CASNSLASGGYGYTF,TGTGCCAGCAATTCTCTGGCCTCGGGGGGGTATGGCTACACCTTC
.,TRBV5-1,TRBD2,TRBJ2-7,CASSFSGGSSYEQYF,TGCGCCAGCAGCTTTAGCGGGGGGAGCTCCTACGAGCAGTACTTC
.,TRBV30,.,TRBJ2-3,CAWSAGLPTGTDTQYF,TGTGCCTGGAGTGCTGGACTCCCCACGGGGACAGATACGCAGTATTTT
.,TRBV13,TRBD1,TRBJ1-2,CASSLEGQGYYGYTF,TGTGCCAGCAGCTTAGAGGGACAGGGGTACTATGGCTACACCTTC
.,TRBV7-9,.,TRBJ1-4,CASSLVGQTNEKLFF,TGTGCCAGCAGCTTGGTCGGGCAGACTAATGAAAAACTGTTTTTT
.,TRBV7-3,.,TRBJ2-2,CASSSNYVVGAGELFF,TGTGCCAGCAGCTCCAATTACGTCGTGGGCGCCGGGGAGCTGTTTTTT
many,TRBV7-9,TRBD2,TRBJ2-7,CASSLAREPVDEQYF,TGTGCCAGCAGCTTAGCGCGGGAGCCCGTCGACGAGCAGTACTTC
.,TRBV4-1,.,TRBJ2-7,CASSQDEYREQYF,TGCGCCAGCAGCCAAGATGAGTACCGCGAGCAGTACTTC
.,TRBV30,.,TRBJ1-2,CAWSVGPHDGYTF,TGTGCCTGGAGTGTTGGGCCCCACGATGGCTACACCTTC
.,TRBV27,.,TRBJ2-6,CASSFHNLEANVLTF,TGTGCCAGCAGTTTCCATAACTTAGAGGCCAACGTCCTGACTTTC
.,TRBV5-1,TRBD1,TRBJ2-2,CASNRAVGQGWTGELFF,TGCGCCAGCAATCGAGCCGTGGGACAGGGGTGGACCGGGGAGCTGTTTTTT
.,TRBV11-2,.,TRBJ1-1,CASSFHTDTEAFF,TGTGCCAGCAGCTTCCATACGGACACTGAAGCTTTCTTT
.,TRBV4-1,.,TRBJ2-7,CASSQMNSGPPHYEQYF,TGCGCCAGCAGCCAGATGAATTCAGGACCGCCTCACTACGAGCAGTACTTC
.,TRBV5-1,TRBD1,TRBJ2-7,CASSLAGTGFNEQYF,TGCGCCAGCAGCTTGGCAGGGACAGGGTTTAACGAGCAGTACTTC
once,TRBV5-1,TRBD1,TRBJ1-1,CASSQTTGGDTEAFF,TGCGCCAGCAGCCAGACAACAGGGGGCGATACTGAAGCTTTCTTT
.,TRBV19,.,TRBJ2-1,CASSLALSSYNEQFF,TGTGCCAGTAGTCTAGCCCTTTCCTCCTACAATGAGCAGTTCTTC